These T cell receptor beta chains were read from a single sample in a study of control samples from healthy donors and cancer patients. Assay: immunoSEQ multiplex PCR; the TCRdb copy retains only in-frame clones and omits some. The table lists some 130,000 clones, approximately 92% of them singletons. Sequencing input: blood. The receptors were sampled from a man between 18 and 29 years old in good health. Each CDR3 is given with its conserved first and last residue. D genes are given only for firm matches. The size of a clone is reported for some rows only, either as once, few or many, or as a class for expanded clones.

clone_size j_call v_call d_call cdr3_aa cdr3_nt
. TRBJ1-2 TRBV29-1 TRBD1 CSVDETGDGYTF TGCAGCGTTGATGAGACAGGGGATGGCTACACCTTC
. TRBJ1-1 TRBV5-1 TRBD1 CASSFSPGGANAEAFF TGCGCCAGCAGCTTTTCTCCAGGGGGGGCTAACGCTGAAGCTTTCTTT
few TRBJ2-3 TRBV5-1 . CASSAGGADTQYF TGCGCCAGCAGCGCCGGAGGGGCAGATACGCAGTATTTT
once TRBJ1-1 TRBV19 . CASSIGSRANTEAFF TGTGCCAGTAGTATAGGTTCAAGGGCTAACACTGAAGCTTTCTTT
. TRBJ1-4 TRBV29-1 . CSVEQAGSSRKLFF TGCAGCGTTGAACAGGCAGGGTCGAGTAGGAAACTGTTTTTT
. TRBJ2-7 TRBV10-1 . CASSGQGSEQYF TGCGCCAGCAGTGGGCAGGGGTCCGAGCAGTACTTC
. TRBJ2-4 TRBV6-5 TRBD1 CASSQQGSIQYF TGTGCCAGCAGTCAACAGGGGTCCATTCAGTACTTC
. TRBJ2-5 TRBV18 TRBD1 CASSRGQGKETQYF TGTGCCAGCTCACGGGGACAGGGGAAAGAGACCCAGTACTTC
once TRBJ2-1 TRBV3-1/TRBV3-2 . CASSQDAYNEQFF TGTGCCAGCAGCCAAGACGCCTACAATGAGCAGTTCTTC
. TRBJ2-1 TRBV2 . CASSITSSYNEQFF TGTGCCAGCAGCATTACCAGCTCCTACAATGAGCAGTTCTTC
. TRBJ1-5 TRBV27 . CASSLFADQDQPQHF TGTGCCAGCAGTTTATTCGCGGACCAGGATCAGCCCCAGCATTTT
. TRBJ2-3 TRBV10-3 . CAISESPGGPTDTQYF TGTGCCATCAGTGAGTCTCCAGGGGGGCCCACAGATACGCAGTATTTT
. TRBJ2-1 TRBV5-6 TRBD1 CASRTGFNEQFF TGTGCCAGCAGGACAGGGTTCAATGAGCAGTTCTTC
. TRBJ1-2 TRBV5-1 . CASSPDQGIVGYTF TGCGCCAGCAGCCCGGATCAGGGGATTGTTGGCTACACCTTC
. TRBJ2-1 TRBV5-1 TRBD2 CASTPRPGGGSYNEQFF TGCGCCAGCACCCCGCGCCCTGGCGGGGGCTCCTACAATGAGCAGTTCTTC
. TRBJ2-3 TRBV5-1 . CASSFRTYPTSTDTQYF TGCGCCAGCAGCTTTCGGACATACCCGACTAGCACAGATACGCAGTATTTT
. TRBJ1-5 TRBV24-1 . CATSDFNRGNQPQHF TGTGCCACCAGTGATTTCAACAGGGGCAATCAGCCCCAGCATTTT
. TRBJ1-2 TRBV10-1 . CASSAAEDYGYTF TGCGCCAGCAGTGCGGCAGAAGACTATGGCTACACCTTC
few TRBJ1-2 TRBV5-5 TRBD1 CASSFRTGGPTGGYTF TGTGCCAGCAGCTTTCGGACAGGGGGCCCGACGGGAGGCTACACCTTC
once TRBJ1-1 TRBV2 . CASSEGVTEAFF TGTGCCAGCAGTGAGGGGGTGACTGAAGCTTTCTTT
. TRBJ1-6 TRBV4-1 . CASSQDGGLDLYNSPLHF TGCGCCAGCAGCCAAGACGGGGGACTAGACCTCTATAATTCACCCCTCCACTTT
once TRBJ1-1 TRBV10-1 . CATDLNTEAFF TGCGCCACCGACCTGAACACTGAAGCTTTCTTT
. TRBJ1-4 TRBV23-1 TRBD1 CASSQSWRGRPNEKLFF TGCGCCAGCAGTCAATCGTGGAGGGGGCGTCCTAATGAAAAACTGTTTTTT
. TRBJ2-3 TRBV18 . CASSPRVDADTQYF TGTGCCAGCTCACCCCGAGTAGATGCAGATACGCAGTATTTT
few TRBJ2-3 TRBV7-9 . CASSLVGTDTQYF TGTGCCAGCAGCTTAGTGGGGACAGATACGCAGTATTTT
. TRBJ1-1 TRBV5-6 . CASSLDLRFNTEAFF TGTGCCAGCAGCTTGGACCTAAGGTTTAACACTGAAGCTTTCTTT
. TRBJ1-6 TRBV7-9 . CASSLSMGSLHF TGTGCCAGCAGCCTCTCAATGGGCTCCCTCCACTTT
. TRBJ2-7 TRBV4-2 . CASSQGSFGVNEQYF TGTGCCAGCAGCCAAGGGAGCTTTGGGGTCAATGAGCAGTACTTC
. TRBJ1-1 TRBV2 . CASRGTPEAFF TGTGCCAGCAGAGGGACACCCGAAGCTTTCTTT